The clone carrying this T cell receptor (beta chain) showed up many times. From the reads, TCRdb called clonotypes with MiXCR, one entry per CDR3 protein. The profile shows 740,000 or so distinct CDR3 sequences, less than 40% of them singletons. These data come from a study of T cell repertoires in cytomegalovirus infection. This CDR3 is built from 14 residues. CDR1 ENHRY and CDR2 SYGVKD come from the germline V gene. The V and J ends lost 8 bases and 1 base respectively, with 14 bases between them. This TCR derives from a human donor in good health (CMV status not recorded). Some clones in this sample may be carry-over from other donors' samples. The chain is built from TRBV10-3 and TRBJ1-1, with D possibly being TRBD1 (6 bases). The sequenced sample was PBMCs. The CDR3 sequence is CAIGGQKENTEAFF. The DNA of the CDR3 is TGTGCCATCGGAGGACAGAAAGAGAACACTGAAGCTTTCTTT.